The sequence of this T cell receptor beta chain was determined in a study of blood T cell repertoires in COVID-19. Study information: Nucleic acid was either cDNA or gDNA, and it came from T cells, B-cell-depleted T cells, or PBMCs.

The CDR3 has 17 amino acids. The germline CDR1 and CDR2 sequences are MGHRA and YSYEKL. After removal of 4 bases from V and 5 bases from J, the junction contained 14 bases not matched to a gene. The authors' processing: Reference gene primer amplification gave estimated nucleated cell counts. Only in-frame clones appear in the TCRdb table, and some are missing; sequencing was by immunoSEQ multiplex PCR. V and J calls and clone size are copied from that table; D and trimming were computed from the DNA. Among approximately 360,000 clones listed, around 89% were seen once. The receptor's source is a man aged 40-49 years with acute or convalescent COVID-19. Source material: peripheral blood. This rearrangement joins TRBV4-1 to TRBJ1-2; 9 bases align to TRBD1. The CDR3: CASSPPQGASLGYGYTF. The CDR3 nucleotides read TGCGCCAGCAGCCCACCACAGGGGGCGTCACTGGGTTATGGCTACACCTTC.